The next 23 T cell receptor beta chains were all read from a single sample in a study of technical replicates of blood from a handful of donors. Using immunoSEQ multiplex PCR, the repertoire was profiled, and TCRdb retains in-frame clones only, with some absent. The sample contains about 81,000 clones, nearly 97% of which appear only once. The sample comprised T cells isolated from PBMCs. The receptors come from a human donor in good health.

The chain links TRBV4-1 to TRBJ2-1; D may be TRBD1 (6 bases). CDR1 MGHRA and CDR2 YSYEKL come from the germline V gene. The V gene lost 4 bases and the J gene lost 8 bases, with 21 bases spanning the gap. The CDR3 runs 16 residues. CDR3 coding DNA: TGCGCCAGCAGCCCTTATAATCGGGGATCAGGGGATGAGCAGTTCTTC. Translation: CASSPYNRGSGDEQFF.

This clone appeared a single time. The rearrangement joins TRBV11-3 to TRBJ2-5; the D gene is possibly TRBD2 (5 bases). CDR3 length: 16 residues. V was shortened by 4 bases and J by 0 bases, with 15 bases between the two germline ends. Germline lookup yields CDR1 SGHNT and CDR2 YENEEA. The CDR3 is CASSSWTAPYQETQYF. In DNA, the CDR3 is TGTGCCAGCAGCTCTTGGACTGCCCCGTACCAAGAGACCCAGTACTTC.

The gene calls are TRBV5-1 and TRBJ2-3; TRBD2 is a possible D gene (5 bases). This CDR3 is built from 14 residues. Germline CDR1 is SGHRS and CDR2 is YFSETQ. The V and J ends lost 4 bases and 2 bases respectively, with 11 bases between them. The CDR3 DNA reads as TGCGCCAGCAGCCTAGGACTGGCCACAGATACGCAGTATTTT. Translation: CASSLGLATDTQYF.

The chain combines TRBV30 with TRBJ1-4; 7 nucleotides match TRBD1. V lost 1 base, J lost 5 bases, and 10 bases stayed unmatched. Per germline, CDR1 GTSNPN and CDR2 SVGIG (reference sequence). CDR3 length: 16 residues. The CDR3 loop reads CAWSDLLGGRNEKLFF. DNA of the CDR3: TGTGCCTGGAGTGATTTATTAGGGGGCAGGAATGAAAAACTGTTTTTT.

The rearrangement joins TRBV7-8 to TRBJ2-7; a weak D match, TRBD2 (5 bases). V was cut by 4 bases and J by 4 bases, with 23 bases left in between. The CDR3 length is 17 residues. CDR1 SGHVS and CDR2 FQNEAQ come from the germline V gene. The CDR3 DNA is TGTGCCAGCAGCTCCTCAGAGGGAATACCCCACGAATACGAGCAGTACTTC. Amino acids: CASSSSEGIPHEYEQYF.

The chain uses TRBV11-3 and TRBJ2-3; D is perhaps TRBD2 (5 bases). The CDR3 consists of 12 residues. V lost 5 bases, J lost 3 bases, and 6 bases lay in between. CDR1 is SGHNT and CDR2 is YENEEA in the germline V gene. This CDR3 reads CASSRGTDTQYF. CDR3 sequence (DNA): TGTGCCAGCAGCCGGGGTACAGATACGCAGTATTTT.

The chain links TRBV11-2 to TRBJ2-7, with D perhaps TRBD1 (5 bases). The CDR3 contains 16 residues. Germline lookup yields CDR1 SGHAT and CDR2 FQNNGV. Trimming removed 1 base from V and 0 bases from J, with 13 bases in between. CDR3 DNA sequence: TGTGCCAGCAGCTTAGGCCGAGACAGTTTCTCCTACGAGCAGTACTTC. Translated, it gives CASSLGRDSFSYEQYF.

The count of this clone is one. The chain combines TRBV5-1 with TRBJ2-2; D possibly corresponds to TRBD2 (6 bases). The CDR3 extends over 16 amino acids. The V gene lost 0 bases and the J gene lost 1 base, with 10 bases spanning the gap. Germline CDR1 and CDR2: SGHRS and YFSETQ. The chain's CDR3 is CASSLDFGGNTGELFF. The CDR3 DNA sequence: TGCGCCAGCAGCTTGGACTTCGGGGGGAACACCGGGGAGCTGTTTTTT. Complete variable domain (other parts from reference TRBV5-1 and TRBJ2-2): KAGVTQTPRYLIKTRGQQVTLSCSPISGHRSVSWYQQTPGQGLQFLFEYFSETQRNKGNFPGRFSGRQFSNSRSEMNVSTLELGDSALYLCASSLDFGGNTGELFFGEGSRLTVL.

V gene TRBV4-1 combines with J gene TRBJ1-1; no firm D call. CDR3 size: 15 residues. Germline CDR1 is MGHRA and CDR2 is YSYEKL. The germline V and J ends were trimmed by 1 base and 2 bases, with 11 bases remaining between them. CDR3 loop: CASSQVKNINTEAFF. DNA for the CDR3: TGCGCCAGCAGCCAAGTAAAAAACATAAACACTGAAGCTTTCTTT.

CDR3 region: CASSLETGTEAFF. As DNA, the CDR3 is TGTGCCAGCAGCCTTGAGACAGGCACTGAAGCTTTCTTT. The rearrangement links TRBV7-7 to TRBJ1-1, with D possibly being TRBD1 (6 bases). The V end lost 5 bases, the J end lost 4 bases, and 11 bases lay between the germline ends. Germline V lookup: CDR1 SSHAT, CDR2 FNYEAQ (reference sequence). This CDR3 spans 13 amino acids. Looking up the rest from reference TRBV7-7 and TRBJ1-1 gives the full variable domain: GAGVSQSPRYKVTKRGQDVTLRCDPISSHATLYWYQQALGQGPEFLTYFNYEAQPDKSGLPSDRFSAERPEGSISTLTIQRTEQRDSAMYRCASSLETGTEAFFGQGTRLTVV.

The chain links TRBV7-9 to TRBJ2-3, with 9 bases aligning to TRBD1. The V gene end was trimmed by 5 bases and the J gene end by 4 bases; junction bases not matched to a gene: 4. CDR3 size: 14 residues. CDR1 and CDR2 from the germline V gene are SEHNR and FQNEAQ (reference sequence). CDR3 loop: CASSLWTGADTQYF. The CDR3 DNA sequence: TGTGCCAGCAGCCTATGGACAGGGGCAGATACGCAGTATTTT. The entire variable domain, with the rest obtained from reference TRBV7-9 and TRBJ2-3, is as follows: DTGVSQNPRHKITKRGQNVTFRCDPISEHNRLYWYRQTLGQGPEFLTYFQNEAQLEKSRLLSDRFSAERPKGSFSTLEIQRTEQGDSAMYLCASSLWTGADTQYFGPGTRLTVL.

This rearrangement joins TRBV6-1 to TRBJ2-1; TRBD2 might be the D (7 bases). V was shortened by 6 bases and J by 4 bases, with 13 bases between the two germline ends. From germline, CDR1 is MNHNS and CDR2 SASEGT. This CDR3 comprises 14 residues. Here the CDR3 reads CASSRGGGYNEQFF. Written as DNA, the CDR3 is TGTGCCAGCAGCCGGGGAGGGGGGTACAATGAGCAGTTCTTC.

The chain joins TRBV19 to TRBJ1-1; TRBD1 aligns across 7 bases. This CDR3 is built from 14 residues. Germline V gene lookup returns CDR1 LNHDA and CDR2 SQIVND (reference sequence). The V and J ends lost 5 bases and 0 bases, in that order; junction bases with no gene match: 3. Here the CDR3 reads CASSPGTVNTEAFF. The CDR3 DNA sequence: TGTGCCAGTAGTCCCGGGACAGTGAACACTGAAGCTTTCTTT.

J is TRBJ2-3 and V is TRBV5-1, with unresolved D. The germline V and J ends were trimmed by 0 bases and 0 bases, with 8 bases remaining between them. The CDR3 is made up of 15 amino acids. Per the germline V gene, CDR1 is SGHRS and CDR2 is YFSETQ. The CDR3 nucleotides read TGCGCCAGCAGCTTGGTTGCGGCTAGCACAGATACGCAGTATTTT. It specifies CASSLVAASTDTQYF.

The rearrangement uses TRBV9 and TRBJ2-5, with TRBD2 matching over 9 bases. The CDR3 length is 18 residues. J was trimmed by 7 bases and V by 4 bases; bases with no gene match: 20. Germline CDR1 and CDR2: SGDLS and YYNGEE. The CDR3 loop reads CASSIPLTGIARGGTQYF. For the CDR3, the DNA is TGTGCCAGCAGCATACCCTTAACAGGTATAGCGCGGGGGGGGACCCAGTACTTC.

In nucleotides, the CDR3 is TGTGCCAGCAGCCCGGGACAGGCTGAGGAAAAACTGTTTTTT. This codes for CASSPGQAEEKLFF. This chain uses TRBV5-6 with TRBJ1-4, with 8 bases matching TRBD1. This CDR3 contains 14 residues. J lost 8 bases, V lost 4 bases, and 7 bases had no gene match. Per the germline V gene, CDR1 is SGHDT and CDR2 is YYEEEE.

The chain recombines TRBV4-3 with TRBJ2-3; TRBD2 agrees at 8 bases. Looked up from germline, CDR1 is LGHNA and CDR2 is YSLEER. The junction had 5 bases not matched to a gene; V was cut back by 1 base and J by 2 bases. The CDR3 contains 16 residues. CDR3 DNA sequence: TGCGCCAGCAGCCAAGTGACGGGAGGGACCACAGATACGCAGTATTTT. Translating it yields CASSQVTGGTTDTQYF.

J is TRBJ1-1 and V is TRBV5-6, with D tentatively TRBD1 (6 bases). The V and J ends lost 4 bases and 5 bases respectively, with 9 bases between them. The V gene's germline CDR1 is SGHDT and CDR2 YYEEEE. The CDR3 sequence is 12 residues long. CDR3 nucleotides: TGTGCCAGCAGCGAGAGGGGGACTGAAGCTTTCTTT. Residues: CASSERGTEAFF.

This chain joins TRBV4-1 and TRBJ2-3, with 11 bases that match TRBD2. The ends lost 4 bases at V and 4 bases at J; junction bases unmatched: 10. The germline V gene encodes CDR1 MGHRA and CDR2 YSYEKL. CDR3 size: 17 residues. CDR3 loop: CASSRGTSGGRADTQYF. For the CDR3, the DNA is TGCGCCAGCAGCCGCGGGACTAGCGGAGGAAGGGCAGATACGCAGTATTTT.

The chain couples TRBV4-3 to TRBJ1-1; unclear D gene. The CDR3 is 15 residues long. V lost 0 bases and J lost 1, with 9 bases in between. Looked up from germline, CDR1 is LGHNA and CDR2 is YSLEER. DNA of the CDR3: TGCGCCAGCAGCCAAGATTGGCAGGAGAACACTGAAGCTTTCTTT. It specifies CASSQDWQENTEAFF.

The chain couples TRBV4-1 to TRBJ1-1, with D unresolved. CDR1 MGHRA and CDR2 YSYEKL come from the germline V gene. The CDR3 has 14 residues. Between the trimmed V and J ends, which lost 7 bases and 1 base, there was a span of 13 bases. CDR3: CASTPAEENTEAFF. In DNA, the CDR3 is TGCGCCAGCACCCCCGCAGAAGAGAACACTGAAGCTTTCTTT.

Only one count was recorded for this clone. The chain joins TRBV15 to TRBJ2-1, with D possibly TRBD1 on 6 matching bases. The CDR3 has 16 amino acids. V was clipped by 1 base and J by 8 bases, with 18 bases between them. Germline V gene lookup returns CDR1 LNHNV and CDR2 YYDKDF (reference sequence). CDR3 sequence: CATSRVGPPEGDEQFF. In DNA form, the CDR3 reads TGTGCCACCAGCAGAGTAGGCCCGCCAGAGGGGGATGAGCAGTTCTTC.

This sequence joins TRBV15 and TRBJ1-2, with 8 bases identical to TRBD1. Germline V gives CDR1 LNHNV, CDR2 YYDKDF (reference sequence). The CDR3 length is 15 residues. Trimming took 5 bases from V and 4 from J; bases not matched to a gene: 9. DNA for the CDR3: TGTGCCACCAGCTCCCGGACAGGGACTTTCTATGGCTACACCTTC. It translates to CATSSRTGTFYGYTF.